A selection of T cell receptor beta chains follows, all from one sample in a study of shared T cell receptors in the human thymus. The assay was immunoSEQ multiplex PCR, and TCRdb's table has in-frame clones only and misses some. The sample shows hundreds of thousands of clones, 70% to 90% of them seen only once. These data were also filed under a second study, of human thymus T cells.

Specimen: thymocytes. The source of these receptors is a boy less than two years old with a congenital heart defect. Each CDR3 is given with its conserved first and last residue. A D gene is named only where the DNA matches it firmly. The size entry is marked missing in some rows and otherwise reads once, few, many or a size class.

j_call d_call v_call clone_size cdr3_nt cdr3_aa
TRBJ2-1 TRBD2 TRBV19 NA TGTGCCAGTAGTATGGACGTGGGACTAGCGGGGAGTTACAATGAGCAGTTCTTC CASSMDVGLAGSYNEQFF
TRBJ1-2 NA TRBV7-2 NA TGTGCCAGCAGCCCCAGGGCGTCAGAACGCCACTATGGCTACACCTTC CASSPRASERHYGYTF
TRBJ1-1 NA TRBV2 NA TGTGCCAGCAGTGGGGCAGGGACATTTAACACTGAAGCTTTCTTT CASSGAGTFNTEAFF
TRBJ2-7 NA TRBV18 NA TGTGCCAGCTCACCACCTCGGCAGGGGATGAGTGTCTACGAGCAGTACTTC CASSPPRQGMSVYEQYF
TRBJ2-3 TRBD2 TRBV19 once TGTGCCAGTAGCGAGCGGGGGAGCACAGATACGCAGTATTTT CASSERGSTDTQYF
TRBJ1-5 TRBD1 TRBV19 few TGTGCCAGTAGTCCGGGACAGAGATATAGCAATCAGCCCCAGCATTTT CASSPGQRYSNQPQHF
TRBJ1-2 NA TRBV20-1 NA TGCAGTGCTAGTTTTGTTTCGGGTTGCACCTTC CSASFVSGCTF
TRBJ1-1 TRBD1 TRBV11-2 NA TGTGCCAGCAGCTTGGGGACAGGGAAATCGAACACTGAAGCTTTCTTT CASSLGTGKSNTEAFF
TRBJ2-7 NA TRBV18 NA TGTGCCAGCTCACTTGTAGAGCGGACCTACGAGCAGTACTTC CASSLVERTYEQYF
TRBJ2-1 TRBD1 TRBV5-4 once TGTGCCAGCAGCTTGGCCTCAGGGGGCGATAAAAATGAGCAGTTCTTC CASSLASGGDKNEQFF
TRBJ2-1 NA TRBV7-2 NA TGTGCCAGCAGCTTTAGTTATGAGCAGTTCTTC CASSFSYEQFF
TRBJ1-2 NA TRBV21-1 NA TGTGCCAGCAGCGCTACTCGGGACAGGGCTTTTCTCTACACCTTC CASSATRDRAFLYTF
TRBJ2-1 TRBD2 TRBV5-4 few TGTGCCAGCAGCACTGGGACTAGCGGGGTTTTCGACAATGAGCAGTTCTTC CASSTGTSGVFDNEQFF
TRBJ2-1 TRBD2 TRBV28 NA TGTGCCAGCCGAGAAACCCCCGGGACTAGCTCGTACAATGAGCAGTTCTTC CASRETPGTSSYNEQFF
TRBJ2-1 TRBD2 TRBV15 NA TGTGCCACCAGCAGAGAGACTAGCGGGAGGTTCAATGAGCAGTTCTTC CATSRETSGRFNEQFF
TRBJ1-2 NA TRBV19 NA TGTGCCAGTAGTCCGCACAGGGCAAACAACTATGGCTACACCTTC CASSPHRANNYGYTF
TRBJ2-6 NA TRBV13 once TGTGCCAGCAGCTTAGGGGCAGGGGCCAACGTCCTGACTTTC CASSLGAGANVLTF
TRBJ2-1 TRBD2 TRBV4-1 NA TGCGCCAGCAGCCAGCGGGGGGGCCCCTACAATGAGCAGTTCTTC CASSQRGGPYNEQFF
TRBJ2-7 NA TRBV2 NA TGTGCCAGCAGACTCTCCTACGAGCAGTACTTC CASRLSYEQYF
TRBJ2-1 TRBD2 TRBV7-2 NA TGTGCCAGCAGCGGGCCTAGCGGGAACCATGAGCAGTTCTTC CASSGPSGNHEQFF
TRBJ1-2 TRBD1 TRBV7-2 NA TGTGCCAGCAGCTTAGCGTTAGGCAGGGGGCCCTACTATGGCTACACCTTC CASSLALGRGPYYGYTF
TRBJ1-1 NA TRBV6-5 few TGTGCCAGCAGTTACGAACTAACACGCATGAACACTGAAGCTTTCTTT CASSYELTRMNTEAFF
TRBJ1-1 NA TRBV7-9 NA TGTGCCAGCAGCTCTCCCCGCGACAGTGAAGCTTTCTTT CASSSPRDSEAFF
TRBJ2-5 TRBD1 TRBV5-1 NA TGCGCCAGCAGCTTGGGACAAAACCCTGGACAGGGACAGAAAGAGACCCAGTACTTC CASSLGQNPGQGQKETQYF
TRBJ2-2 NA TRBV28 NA TGTGCCAGCAGTTTATTCTGCGCCGGGGAGCTGTTTTTT CASSLFCAGELFF
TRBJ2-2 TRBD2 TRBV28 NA TGTGCCAGCACCTCTGCGGGACTAGCGGGGGAGAGGGACACCGGGGAGCTGTTTTTT CASTSAGLAGERDTGELFF
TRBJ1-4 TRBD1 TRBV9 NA TGTGCCAGCAGCGTAAGGGACAGGGGGGATGAAAAACTGTTTTTT CASSVRDRGDEKLFF
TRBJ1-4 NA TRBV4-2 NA TGTGCCAGCAGCCAACGACCAGGGGTACGGGAAAAACTGTTTTTT CASSQRPGVREKLFF
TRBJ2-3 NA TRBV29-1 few TGCAGCGTTGAAGTCGGGAGCCGAAGGGGAGATACGCAGTATTTT CSVEVGSRRGDTQYF
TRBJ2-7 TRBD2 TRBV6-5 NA TGTGCCAGCAGTGTACTAGCGGGGGTTAGCGAGCAGTACTTC CASSVLAGVSEQYF
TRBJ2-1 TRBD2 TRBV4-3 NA TGCGCCAGCAGCCCTGAGCATCGACTAGCTTACAATGAGCAGTTCTTC CASSPEHRLAYNEQFF
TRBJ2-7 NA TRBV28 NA TGTGCCAGCAGTAGGTCCTCGCGGGGTTACGAGCAGTACTTC CASSRSSRGYEQYF
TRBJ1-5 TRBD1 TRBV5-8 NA TGTGCCAGCAGCTTCGAGAGGGTGGGACAGGGGCATAATCAGCCCCAGCATTTT CASSFERVGQGHNQPQHF
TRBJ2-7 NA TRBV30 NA TGTGCCTGGAGTACGCGAGGGGGACAAAGTCCCTACGAGCAGTACTTC CAWSTRGGQSPYEQYF
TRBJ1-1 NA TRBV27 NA TGTGCCAGCAGTTTAGGGGGCGCGGCGGAAGCTTTCTTT CASSLGGAAEAFF
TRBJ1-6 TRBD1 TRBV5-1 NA TGCGCCAGCAGAGGGGGCAAGCCTTTCAATTCACCCCTCCACTTT CASRGGKPFNSPLHF
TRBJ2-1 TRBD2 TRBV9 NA TGTGCCAGCAGCTCAGCGGGGCGCCTCTACAATGAGCAGTTCTTC CASSSAGRLYNEQFF
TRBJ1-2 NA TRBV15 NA TGTGCCACCAGCAGAGATTGTTCCCGGGGCTATGGCTACACCTTC CATSRDCSRGYGYTF
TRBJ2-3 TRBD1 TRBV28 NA TGTGCCAGCAGTGACCTCCGGACAGGGAGGAGTACAGATACGCAGTATTTT CASSDLRTGRSTDTQYF
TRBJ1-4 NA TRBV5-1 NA TGCGCCAGCAGCTTGAGTTCTGGATTTGAAGGGCGGGGTGAAAAACTGTTTTTT CASSLSSGFEGRGEKLFF
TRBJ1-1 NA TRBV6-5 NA TGTGCCAGCAGTTACTCGAGAGGGGGTGCTGAAGCTTTCTTT CASSYSRGGAEAFF
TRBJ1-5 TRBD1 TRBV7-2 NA TGTGCCAGCAGCTTATCCGGGACAGATAATCAGCCCCAGCATTTT CASSLSGTDNQPQHF
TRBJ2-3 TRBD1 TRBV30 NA TGTGCCTGGCTTGACGGGACAGGGGCTTTGGATACGCAGTATTTT CAWLDGTGALDTQYF
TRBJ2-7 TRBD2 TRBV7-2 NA TGTGCCAGCAGCTTAGTCTGGCGGGAGGCGCACGAGCAGTACTTC CASSLVWREAHEQYF
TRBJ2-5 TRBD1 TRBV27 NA TGTGCCACCGGAGCCGGACAGGGGGATGCGGAGACCCAGTACTTC CATGAGQGDAETQYF
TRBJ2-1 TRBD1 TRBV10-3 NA TGTGCCATCAGTGAGTCCCGACAGGGATTGATTGAGCAGTTCTTC CAISESRQGLIEQFF
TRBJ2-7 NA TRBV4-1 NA TGCGCCAGCAGCCAAGATGCTGGCAGATCCTACGAGCAGTACTTC CASSQDAGRSYEQYF
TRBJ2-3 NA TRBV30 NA TGTGCCTGGAGTAGAAAGGGACTGCATAGCACAGATACGCAGTATTTT CAWSRKGLHSTDTQYF
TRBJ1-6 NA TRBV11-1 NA TGTGCCAGCAGCTTATCCAAACCGGGTCTCTATAATTCACCCCTCCACTTT CASSLSKPGLYNSPLHF
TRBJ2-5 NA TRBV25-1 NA TGTGCCAGCAGTGTAAACTGGGCAGGGAAAGAGACCCAGTACTTC CASSVNWAGKETQYF
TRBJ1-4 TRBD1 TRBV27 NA TGTGCCAGCAGCAGGCACAGGGGACAAACTAATGAAAAACTGTTTTTT CASSRHRGQTNEKLFF
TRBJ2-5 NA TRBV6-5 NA TGTGCCAGCAGTCCCCGGGACACCCAAGAGACCCAGTACTTC CASSPRDTQETQYF
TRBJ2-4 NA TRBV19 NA TGTGCCAGTAGTAGGGAACAGGGTGGACTAGCCAAAAACATTCAGTACTTC CASSREQGGLAKNIQYF
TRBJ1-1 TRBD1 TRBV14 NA TGTGCCAGCAGCCACGAAGAGTGGGGACAGGGGTTTTTAATAACTGAAGCTTTCTTT CASSHEEWGQGFLITEAFF